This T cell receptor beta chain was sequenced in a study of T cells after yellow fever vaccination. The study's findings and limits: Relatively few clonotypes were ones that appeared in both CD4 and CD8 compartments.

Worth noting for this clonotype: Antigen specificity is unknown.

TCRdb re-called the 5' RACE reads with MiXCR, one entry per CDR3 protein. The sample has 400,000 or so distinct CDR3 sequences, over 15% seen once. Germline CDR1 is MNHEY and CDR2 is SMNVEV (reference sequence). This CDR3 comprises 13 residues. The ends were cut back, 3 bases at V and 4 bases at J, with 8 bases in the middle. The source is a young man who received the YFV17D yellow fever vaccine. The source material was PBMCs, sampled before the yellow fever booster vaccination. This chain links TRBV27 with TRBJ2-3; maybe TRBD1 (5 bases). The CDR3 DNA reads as TGTGCCAGCAGTTTTAGCAGGGCAGATACGCAGTATTTT. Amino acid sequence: CASSFSRADTQYF.